The clone carrying this T cell receptor beta chain appeared a few times. Its specificity is not known. Germline CDR1 and CDR2: MNHEY and SVGAGI. The CDR3 runs 15 residues. A second about 6 to 11 cycle PCR used barcoded and J-beta primers. MiXCR, run by TCRdb on the 5' RACE reads, gives a single entry per CDR3 protein. The sample includes more than 600,000 distinct CDR3 sequences, around 25% seen only once; the top ten take 9.4%. The data were taken from a study of blood T cells in healthy people across ages. Study background: Capture via template switching afforded approximately one barcoded beta molecule per two T cells. Findings and caveats of the study: Investigators viewed diversity estimates from one million T cells as underestimates, the study reported.

In addition, the sample was reused for a study of T cells of mothers and their children. That source adds: The TCR beta CDR3 read count exceeded 10 million for each mother and was several million for each child. Related mother and child pairs showed slightly greater overlap (not significant) than unrelated pairs did.

This receptor was taken from a boy under 18 in good health. The chain has TRBV6-5 and TRBJ2-5; 11 nucleotides agree with TRBD2. The J call could be wrong; TRBJ2-7 is a better fit for the DNA end. Sequencing was performed on blood. The DNA of the CDR3 is TGTGCCAGCAGTTATCTGACTAGCGGGACTGTCGAGCAGTACTTC. This gives the protein CASSYLTSGTVEQYF.